This T cell receptor (beta chain) is from a study of T cells in Graves' hyperthyroidism and ophthalmopathy. Amplification of TCR beta CDR3 regions was performed using RNA transcripts as template. The TCR CDR3 first-round RT-PCR relied on the HTBI primer set. Each CDR3 protein gets one entry after TCRdb re-called the multiplex PCR reads with MiXCR. The data show 480,000 or so distinct CDR3 sequences, with over 35% seen just once and about two fifths held by the top ten. The germline V gene encodes CDR1 LNHDA and CDR2 SQIVND (reference sequence). Losses at the gene ends were 9 bases for V and 6 bases for J; bases not matched to a gene: 16. The CDR3 length is 15 residues.

This TCR was recovered from an adult woman with Graves' disease, either hyperthyroidism or ophthalmopathy (not recorded which). Sequencing used peripheral blood or thyroid tissue (not recorded which). The J gene is TRBJ2-7, the V gene TRBV19; 8 nucleotides align to TRBD1. CDR3 in DNA: TGTGCCAGCAGTCGTACCGGGACAGGCGCGGCCGAGCAGTACTTC. This gives the protein CASSRTGTGAAEQYF.